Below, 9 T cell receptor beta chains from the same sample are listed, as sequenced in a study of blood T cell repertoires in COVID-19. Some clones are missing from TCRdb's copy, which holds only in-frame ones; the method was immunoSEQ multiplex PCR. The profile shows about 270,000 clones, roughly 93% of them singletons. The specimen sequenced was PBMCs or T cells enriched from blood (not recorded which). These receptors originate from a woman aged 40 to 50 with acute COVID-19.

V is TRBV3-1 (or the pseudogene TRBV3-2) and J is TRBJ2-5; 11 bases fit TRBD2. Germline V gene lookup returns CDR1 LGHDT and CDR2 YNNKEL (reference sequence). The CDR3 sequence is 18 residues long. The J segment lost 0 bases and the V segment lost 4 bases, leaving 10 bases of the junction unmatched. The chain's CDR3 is CASSRLTLAGGYQETQYF. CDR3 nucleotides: TGTGCCAGCAGCCGGCTGACCTTAGCGGGGGGGTACCAAGAGACCCAGTACTTC.

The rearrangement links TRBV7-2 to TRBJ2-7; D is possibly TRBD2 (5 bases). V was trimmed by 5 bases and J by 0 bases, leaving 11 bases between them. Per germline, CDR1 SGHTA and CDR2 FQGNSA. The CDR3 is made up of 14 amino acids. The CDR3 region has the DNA TGTGCCAGCAGCGTAGGGCTAGCCTCCTACGAGCAGTACTTC. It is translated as CASSVGLASYEQYF.

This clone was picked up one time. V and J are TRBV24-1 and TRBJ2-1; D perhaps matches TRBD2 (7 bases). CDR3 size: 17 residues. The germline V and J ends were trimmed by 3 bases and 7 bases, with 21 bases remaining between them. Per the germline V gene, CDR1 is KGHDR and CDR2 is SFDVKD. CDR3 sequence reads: CATSDPPGGGSGNEQFF. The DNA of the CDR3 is TGTGCCACCAGTGATCCCCCGGGGGGCGGGAGCGGGAATGAGCAGTTCTTC.

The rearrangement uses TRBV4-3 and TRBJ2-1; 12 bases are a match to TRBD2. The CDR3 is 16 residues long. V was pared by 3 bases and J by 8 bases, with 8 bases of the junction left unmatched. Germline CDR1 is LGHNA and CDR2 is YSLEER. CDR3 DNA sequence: TGCGCCAGCAGCCACGCGGGGACTAGCGGGTTAGATGAGCAGTTCTTC. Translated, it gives CASSHAGTSGLDEQFF.

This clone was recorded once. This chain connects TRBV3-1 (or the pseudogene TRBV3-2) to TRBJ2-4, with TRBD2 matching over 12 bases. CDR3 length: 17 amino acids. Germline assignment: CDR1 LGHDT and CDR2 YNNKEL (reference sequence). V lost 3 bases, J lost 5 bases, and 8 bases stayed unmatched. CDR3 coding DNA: TGTGCCAGCAGCCATAGGCCGAGACTAGCGGGGGAAAACATTCAGTACTTC. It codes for CASSHRPRLAGENIQYF.

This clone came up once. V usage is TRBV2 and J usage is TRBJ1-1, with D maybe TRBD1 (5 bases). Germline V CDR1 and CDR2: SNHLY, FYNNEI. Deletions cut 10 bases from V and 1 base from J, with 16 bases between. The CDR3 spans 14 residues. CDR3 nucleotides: TGTGCCACAACCCGACAGTTATCGAACACTGAAGCTTTCTTT. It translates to CATTRQLSNTEAFF.

In nucleotides, the CDR3 is TGTGCCAGCAGCCTACGGGTTGGGGGGGCTTACAATGAGCAGTTCTTC. This encodes CASSLRVGGAYNEQFF. The chain carries TRBV11-2 and TRBJ2-1; TRBD2 might be the D (7 bases). Trimming took off 5 bases at V and 4 bases at J, with 18 bases between the two ends. The CDR3 runs to 16 residues. Germline values: CDR1 SGHAT, CDR2 FQNNGV.

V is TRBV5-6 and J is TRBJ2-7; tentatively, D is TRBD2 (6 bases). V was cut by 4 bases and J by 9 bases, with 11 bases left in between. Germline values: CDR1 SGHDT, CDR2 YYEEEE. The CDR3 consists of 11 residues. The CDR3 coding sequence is TGTGCCAGCAGCGCCCGGGACTGGCAGTACTTC. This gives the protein CASSARDWQYF. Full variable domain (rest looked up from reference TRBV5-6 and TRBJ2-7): DAGVTQSPTHLIKTRGQQVTLRCSPKSGHDTVSWYQQALGQGPQFIFQYYEEEERQRGNFPDRFSGHQFPNYSSELNVNALLLGDSALYLCASSARDWQYFGPGTRLTVT.

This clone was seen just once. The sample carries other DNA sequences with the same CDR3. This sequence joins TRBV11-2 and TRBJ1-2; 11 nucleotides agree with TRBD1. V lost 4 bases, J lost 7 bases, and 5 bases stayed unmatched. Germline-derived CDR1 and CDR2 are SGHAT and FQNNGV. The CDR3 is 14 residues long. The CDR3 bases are TGTGCCAGCAGCTCAGGACAGGGGGCGTTTGGCTACACCTTC. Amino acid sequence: CASSSGQGAFGYTF. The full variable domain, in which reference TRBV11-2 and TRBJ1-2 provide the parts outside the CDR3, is EAGVAQSPRYKIIEKRQSVAFWCNPISGHATLYWYQQILGQGPKLLIQFQNNGVVDDSQLPKDRFSAERLKGVDSTLKIQPAKLEDSAVYLCASSSGQGAFGYTFGSGTRLTVV.